The clone carrying this T cell receptor beta chain was seen just once. Antigen specificity is unknown. The table came from immunoSEQ multiplex PCR; TCRdb's copy has only in-frame clones and leaves some out. The sample has around 80,000 clones, roughly 90% seen once. Looked up from germline, CDR1 is SGHAT and CDR2 is FQNNGV. The ends lost 5 bases at V and 7 bases at J; junction bases unmatched: 12. This CDR3 has 15 amino acids. This specimen comes from a study of OX40 agonist ivuxolimab in advanced cancers. The wider study: Three patients, one with hepatocellular carcinoma and two with cutaneous melanoma, responded partially.

Study results and caveats: A proportion of nonresponders additionally exhibited low normalized T-cell clonal expansion.

This sample comprised CD4+ or CD8+ T cells sorted from blood, obtained in a trial of the OX40 agonist ivuxolimab. The TCR sequence derives from an adult with an advanced solid tumor such as melanoma, head and neck, liver or kidney cancer. V gene TRBV11-2 combines with J gene TRBJ2-3, with TRBD2 matching over 7 bases. CDR3 DNA sequence: TGTGCCAGCAGCCGGGTGGCGGGAGTAGAAAATACGCAGTATTTT. This sequence encodes CASSRVAGVENTQYF.